These 30 T cell receptor beta chains share one sample of origin, sequenced in a study of cytomegalovirus exposure and HLA in healthy donors. PCR primers comprised 60 Vbeta and 13 Jbeta primers. Here immunoSEQ multiplex PCR was the method, and the copy in TCRdb shows in-frame clones only, minus some. The sample consists of roughly 100,000 clones, roughly 75% of them appearing once. The sequencing input was PBMCs. These receptors all come from a woman aged 55-70 years in good health and CMV-seronegative.

The genes are TRBV7-7 and TRBJ2-5; perhaps TRBD2 as D (7 bases). The CDR3 totals 13 residues. The germline CDR1 and CDR2 sequences are SSHAT and FNYEAQ (reference sequence). Trimming shortened V by 5 bases and J by 4 bases, and 11 bases separated the two germline ends. The CDR3 nucleotides read TGTGCCAGCAGCCCAGGGGAGGGAGAGACCCAGTACTTC. Residues: CASSPGEGETQYF.

The CDR3 region is CASSLGQGGPQEDQYF. The CDR3 DNA reads as TGTGCCAGCAGCTTAGGCCAGGGGGGACCACAGGAGGACCAGTACTTC. V is TRBV13 and J is TRBJ2-5, with D tentatively TRBD1 (7 bases). The CDR3 covers 16 residues. Deletions cut 0 bases from V and 10 bases from J, with 21 bases between. Germline CDR1 reads PRHDT; CDR2 reads FYEKMQ (reference sequence).

This clone was picked up a small number of times. The rearrangement links TRBV28 to TRBJ1-5, with 8 bases fitting TRBD1. Germline lookup yields CDR1 MDHEN and CDR2 SYDVKM. Losses at the gene ends were 6 bases for V and 0 bases for J; bases not matched to a gene: 7. The length of the CDR3 is 16 residues. For the CDR3, the DNA is TGTGCCAGCAGCCGAGGACAGGGTCATAGCAATCAGCCCCAGCATTTT. It translates to CASSRGQGHSNQPQHF.

This chain connects TRBV5-6 to TRBJ2-7; tentatively, D is TRBD1 (5 bases). CDR3 length: 16 amino acids. The ends were cut back, 3 bases at V and 6 bases at J, with 22 bases in the middle. Germline V gene data show CDR1 as SGHDT and CDR2 as YYEEEE. The CDR3 DNA sequence: TGTGCCAGCAGCTGGGTAGGTAAGGACATATCGGCCGAGCAGTACTTC. Its protein is CASSWVGKDISAEQYF.

This clone appeared a single time. The rearrangement uses TRBV19 and TRBJ2-1; the match to TRBD2 covers 14 bases. CDR1 is LNHDA and CDR2 is SQIVND in the germline V gene (reference sequence). The CDR3 totals 19 residues. With V trimmed by 10 bases and J by 4 bases, 18 bases remained unmatched. The CDR3 sequence is CATRKPSTSGRAWYNEQFF. The CDR3 DNA is TGTGCCACCAGAAAACCATCGACTAGCGGGAGGGCCTGGTACAATGAGCAGTTCTTC.

The chain employs TRBV7-9 and TRBJ1-2; 8 nucleotides line up with TRBD1. The CDR3 loop spans 17 amino acids. V shed 5 bases and J 4 bases; nucleotides not matched to a gene: 15. Germline values: CDR1 SEHNR, CDR2 FQNEAQ (reference sequence). CDR3 residues: CASSRGQGRDFGYGYTF. CDR3 coding DNA: TGTGCCAGCAGCCGAGGACAGGGTAGGGACTTTGGCTATGGCTACACCTTC.

The CDR3 sequence is CASSQNPRQAVGEKLFF. CDR3 nucleotides: TGCGCCAGCAGCCAAAACCCCCGTCAGGCCGTCGGTGAAAAACTGTTTTTT. The V and J genes are TRBV4-1 and TRBJ1-4, with D uncertain. Deletions cut 2 bases from V and 7 bases from J, with 20 bases between. Germline V CDR1 and CDR2: MGHRA, YSYEKL. The CDR3 length is 17 residues.

This clone has a handful of counts. The chain is built from TRBV14 and TRBJ2-5, with D perhaps TRBD1 (5 bases). Germline V gene sequence: CDR1 SGHDN, CDR2 FVKESK. Trimming removed 4 bases from V and 0 bases from J, with 15 bases in between. The CDR3 sequence is 16 residues long. CDR3 residues: CASSPLSGYNQETQYF. CDR3 sequence (DNA): TGTGCCAGCAGCCCCCTGTCAGGGTACAACCAAGAGACCCAGTACTTC.

The CDR3 loop is CASSQVMIVDEQYF. Written as DNA, the CDR3 is TGTGCCAGCAGCCAAGTTATGATAGTCGACGAGCAGTACTTC. This rearrangement joins TRBV14 to TRBJ2-7; D uncertain. The CDR3 is 14 amino acids. V lost 1 base to trimming and J lost 5 bases, with 12 bases between them. Germline CDR1 and CDR2: SGHDN and FVKESK. Combining the CDR3 with reference TRBV14 and TRBJ2-7 gives the whole variable domain EAGVTQFPSHSVIEKGQTVTLRCDPISGHDNLYWYRRVMGKEIKFLLHFVKESKQDESGMPNNRFLAERTGGTYSTLKVQPAELEDSGVYFCASSQVMIVDEQYFGPGTRLTVT.

The chain uses TRBV5-4 and TRBJ2-5; 11 bases fit TRBD2. Germline V gene lookup returns CDR1 SGHNT and CDR2 YYREEE (reference sequence). The J segment lost 2 bases and the V segment lost 4 bases, leaving 4 bases of the junction unmatched. CDR3 length: 15 residues. CDR3 sequence (DNA): TGTGCCAGCAGCAGGGGGACTAGCGGTCAAGAGACCCAGTACTTC. Protein: CASSRGTSGQETQYF.

V usage is TRBV10-3 and J usage is TRBJ1-6, with 9 bases fitting TRBD1. Trimming took 3 bases from V and 3 from J; bases not matched to a gene: 6. The CDR3 is 17 amino acids. In germline, CDR1 is ENHRY, CDR2 SYGVKD. This chain's CDR3 is CAISDPTGGLYNSPLHF. CDR3 in DNA: TGTGCCATCAGTGACCCAACAGGGGGCCTCTATAATTCACCCCTCCACTTT.

This clone was counted between two and nine times. This CDR3 is also generated by other DNA sequences in the sample. This sequence joins TRBV30 and TRBJ1-5; TRBD1 aligns across 9 bases. This CDR3 contains 14 residues. Per the germline V gene, CDR1 is GTSNPN and CDR2 is SVGIG (reference sequence). J was trimmed by 4 bases and V by 3 bases; bases with no gene match: 4. The CDR3, as DNA: TGTGCCTGGAGCTCCGGGACAGGGAATCAGCCCCAGCATTTT. It encodes CAWSSGTGNQPQHF. The full variable domain, in which reference TRBV30 and TRBJ1-5 provide the parts outside the CDR3, is SQTIHQWPATLVQPVGSPLSLECTVEGTSNPNLYWYRQAAGRGLQLLFYSVGIGQISSEVPQNLSASRPQDRQFILSSKKLLLSDSGFYLCAWSSGTGNQPQHFGDGTRLSIL.

This clone was found a few times. The chain joins TRBV7-6 to TRBJ2-1, with D unclear. Germline CDR1 is SGHVS and CDR2 is FNYEAQ. V lost 0 bases, J lost 13 bases, and 7 bases lay in between. This CDR3 contains 11 residues. The CDR3 loop reads CASSLANRQFF. DNA for the CDR3: TGTGCCAGCAGCTTAGCGAACAGACAGTTCTTC.

V and J are TRBV29-1 and TRBJ1-2; the D is unclear. With 6 bases removed from V and 5 bases from J, the gap between germline ends came to 19 bases. The CDR3 contains 14 residues. In germline, CDR1 is SQVTM, CDR2 ANQGSEA. Here the CDR3 reads CSVGGLLGGYGYTF. In DNA, the CDR3 is TGCAGCGTGGGCGGTCTATTAGGCGGGTATGGCTACACCTTC.

The chain has TRBV10-2 and TRBJ2-2; D is undetermined. V was shortened by 2 bases and J by 6 bases, with 10 bases between the two germline ends. There are 14 residues in the CDR3. Germline CDR1 and CDR2: WSHSY and SAAADI. CDR3 nucleotide sequence: TGCGCCAGCAGTGAGAGAAGTTCGGCCGGGGAGCTGTTTTTT. Its protein is CASSERSSAGELFF.

The V gene is TRBV5-1, the J gene TRBJ1-1; 10 nucleotides align to TRBD1. This CDR3 is built from 18 residues. V was pared by 1 base and J by 2 bases, with 11 bases of the junction left unmatched. Germline CDR1 and CDR2: SGHRS and YFSETQ. This CDR3 is CASSLKGGTGASNTEAFF. As DNA, the CDR3 is TGCGCCAGCAGCTTGAAAGGAGGGACAGGGGCCAGTAACACTGAAGCTTTCTTT.

This chain joins TRBV29-1 and TRBJ2-2; 7 positions agree with TRBD1. The CDR3 loop spans 15 amino acids. V lost 6 bases and J lost 2; bases outside the gene matches: 9. CDR1 and CDR2 from the germline V gene are SQVTM and ANQGSEA. Here the CDR3 DNA reads TGCAGCGTCCCTGTAGGGGACAGAAACACCGGGGAGCTGTTTTTT. Amino acids: CSVPVGDRNTGELFF.

The chain recombines TRBV7-2 with TRBJ1-1; the D gene is possibly TRBD1 (6 bases). Germline-derived CDR1 and CDR2 are SGHTA and FQGNSA. Trimming left V 1 base short and J 8 bases short, with 14 bases between. This CDR3 spans 14 amino acids. CDR3 region: CASSLGGNREEAFF. CDR3 sequence (DNA): TGTGCCAGCAGCTTAGGAGGGAACAGGGAGGAAGCTTTCTTT.

V is TRBV6-5 and J is TRBJ2-1; 10 bases are shared with TRBD2. J gave up 8 bases and V 0 bases, and 4 bases lay outside the gene matches. This CDR3 region has 15 residues. CDR1 MNHEY and CDR2 SVGAGI come from the germline V gene. DNA of the CDR3: TGTGCCAGCAGTTACTCGGCTAGCGGGGGCTATGAGCAGTTCTTC. Amino acids: CASSYSASGGYEQFF.

This chain connects TRBV9 to TRBJ1-1; D is possibly TRBD1 (5 bases). Trimming removed 4 bases from V and 4 bases from J, with 11 bases in between. The CDR3 runs 13 residues. CDR1 and CDR2 from the germline V gene are SGDLS and YYNGEE. In DNA form, the CDR3 reads TGTGCCAGCAGCACCGCCGGGGGCACTGAAGCTTTCTTT. Translating it yields CASSTAGGTEAFF.

The V call is TRBV2, the J call TRBJ2-7, with D unclear. The V gene's germline CDR1 is SNHLY and CDR2 FYNNEI. V lost 2 bases and J lost 4, with 6 bases in between. The CDR3 has 12 amino acids. Here the CDR3 DNA reads TGTGCCAGCAGTGAAACGCGGTACGAGCAGTACTTC. Translated: CASSETRYEQYF.

The rearrangement joins TRBV4-3 to TRBJ2-3; no reliable D call. Germline CDR1 and CDR2: LGHNA and YSLEER. V gave up 2 bases and J gave up 4 bases, with 7 bases separating them. CDR3 length: 13 residues. CDR3 region: CASSQPHADTQYF. In DNA form, the CDR3 reads TGCGCCAGCAGCCAACCACACGCAGATACGCAGTATTTT.

The V gene is TRBV28, the J gene TRBJ1-5, with D tentatively TRBD1 (6 bases). The V gene lost 1 base and the J gene lost 8 bases, with 18 bases spanning the gap. Germline assignment: CDR1 MDHEN and CDR2 SYDVKM. The length of the CDR3 is 16 residues. CDR3 nucleotide sequence: TGTGCCAGCAGTTTATCCCTGGGGGGGGCGCGGAAGCCCCAGCATTTT. Amino acids: CASSLSLGGARKPQHF.

V usage is TRBV27 and J usage is TRBJ2-2; 12 positions match TRBD2. Germline loops: CDR1 MNHEY, CDR2 SMNVEV (reference sequence). The CDR3 loop spans 17 amino acids. The ends lost 0 bases at V and 6 bases at J; junction bases unmatched: 5. The CDR3 DNA reads as TGTGCCAGCAGTTTATCGACTAGCGGGGGTATGGCCGGGGAGCTGTTTTTT. Encoded protein: CASSLSTSGGMAGELFF.

This chain joins TRBV28 and TRBJ1-6; unclear D gene. The germline CDR1 and CDR2 sequences are MDHEN and SYDVKM. Trimming removed 6 bases at V and 7 bases at J, with 13 bases between. The CDR3 is 14 amino acids. For the CDR3, the DNA is TGTGCCAGCAGCTCCAGCCTGAGGAATTCACCCCTCCACTTT. This encodes CASSSSLRNSPLHF. The full variable domain, completed using reference TRBV28 and TRBJ1-6, is DVKVTQSSRYLVKRTGEKVFLECVQDMDHENMFWYRQDPGLGLRLIYFSYDVKMKEKGDIPEGYSVSREKKERFSLILESASTNQTSMYLCASSSSLRNSPLHFGNGTRLTVT.

This clone came up a few times. The chain has TRBV29-1 and TRBJ2-3; TRBD2 agrees at 13 bases. This CDR3 spans 19 amino acids. With V trimmed by 2 bases and J by 3 bases, 14 bases remained unmatched. CDR1 and CDR2 from the germline V gene are SQVTM and ANQGSEA. The CDR3: CSVEQVRLAGGLPTDTQYF. The DNA for the CDR3 is TGCAGCGTTGAACAGGTTCGACTAGCGGGAGGTCTTCCGACAGATACGCAGTATTTT.

This clone came up a few times. This sequence joins TRBV10-3 and TRBJ1-2; D ambiguous. Germline V CDR1 and CDR2: ENHRY, SYGVKD. This CDR3 spans 16 amino acids. V gave up 0 bases and J gave up 7 bases, with 18 bases separating them. The CDR3 spells CAISESISGVSFGYTF. As DNA, the CDR3 is TGTGCCATCAGTGAGTCGATTTCCGGGGTTTCTTTTGGCTACACCTTC.

The chain combines TRBV10-3 with TRBJ2-7; D remains ambiguous. Germline values: CDR1 ENHRY, CDR2 SYGVKD. The CDR3 loop spans 13 amino acids. The ends were cut back, 3 bases at V and 5 bases at J, with 11 bases in the middle. The CDR3: CAISDPSSDEQYF. In DNA, the CDR3 is TGTGCCATCAGTGACCCGAGTTCGGACGAGCAGTACTTC.

The chain joins TRBV2 to TRBJ1-5; TRBD1 matches 9 bases. Losses at the gene ends were 4 bases for V and 2 bases for J; bases not matched to a gene: 0. Germline CDR1 and CDR2: SNHLY and FYNNEI. This CDR3 contains 14 residues. CDR3 sequence (DNA): TGTGCCAGCAGTGGGACAGGGGGCAATCAGCCCCAGCATTTT. Its protein product is CASSGTGGNQPQHF.

This rearrangement joins TRBV14 to TRBJ1-5, with D maybe TRBD1 (6 bases). This CDR3 is built from 13 residues. Germline assignment: CDR1 SGHDN and CDR2 FVKESK. V lost 4 bases, J lost 6 bases, and 10 bases lay in between. The CDR3 DNA sequence: TGTGCCAGCAGCCCGGGGGGGGCTCAGCCCCAGCATTTT. It translates to CASSPGGAQPQHF. The whole variable domain, filled in from reference TRBV14 and TRBJ1-5, reads EAGVTQFPSHSVIEKGQTVTLRCDPISGHDNLYWYRRVMGKEIKFLLHFVKESKQDESGMPNNRFLAERTGGTYSTLKVQPAELEDSGVYFCASSPGGAQPQHFGDGTRLSIL.